A single sample gave rise to the 23 T cell receptor beta chains below, sequenced in a study of CD8+ T cells in alopecia areata. Following RNA extraction, reverse transcription yielded cDNA that acted as the sequencing template. The assay was immunoSEQ multiplex PCR, and TCRdb's table has in-frame clones only and misses some. The sample has 150,000 to 200,000 clones; about 60% are singletons. The material sequenced was CD4+ T cells sorted from blood. All receptors come from a human donor in good health.

This clone was counted between two and nine times. The chain employs TRBV29-1 and TRBJ1-5; D not resolved. The CDR3 is 13 amino acids. V lost 5 bases and J lost 5, with 13 bases in between. Looked up from germline, CDR1 is SQVTM and CDR2 is ANQGSEA. This CDR3 is CSVRKGIDQPQHF. DNA for the CDR3: TGCAGCGTTCGAAAGGGAATAGATCAGCCCCAGCATTTT.

This clone was seen only a few times. CDR3 loop: CASKETQYF. The CDR3 nucleotides are TGCGCCAGCAAGGAGACCCAGTACTTC. This chain connects TRBV23-1 to TRBJ2-5; D is undetermined. TRBV23-1 is sorted into the ORF group, with uncertain function. CDR3 length: 9 amino acids. Trimming pared 7 bases from V and 5 bases from J, leaving 2 bases between.

The chain uses TRBV30 and TRBJ1-1; D is unclear. Trimming left V 3 bases short and J 2 bases short, with 10 bases between. This CDR3 is built from 13 residues. Germline V gives CDR1 GTSNPN, CDR2 SVGIG (reference sequence). The CDR3 sequence is CAWRKTANTEAFF. The CDR3 DNA is TGTGCCTGGAGGAAAACAGCTAACACTGAAGCTTTCTTT.

This chain connects TRBV15 to TRBJ2-7, with D maybe TRBD2 (5 bases). Germline CDR1 LNHNV, CDR2 YYDKDF (reference sequence). CDR3 size: 15 residues. V dropped 3 bases and J dropped 3 bases, with 15 bases sitting between them. This CDR3 reads CATSRPTGGLYEQYF. The CDR3 region has the DNA TGTGCCACCAGCAGGCCTACCGGAGGTCTCTACGAGCAGTACTTC.

The J gene is TRBJ2-3, the V gene TRBV30; no definite D call. CDR1 and CDR2 from the germline V gene are GTSNPN and SVGIG (reference sequence). The CDR3 loop spans 11 amino acids. Deletions cut 3 bases from V and 14 bases from J, with 15 bases between. CDR3 DNA sequence: TGTGCCTGGAGCGCGGTCGATGTACGGTATTTT. This translates into CAWSAVDVRYF.

The chain employs TRBV18 and TRBJ2-5; maybe TRBD1 (6 bases). This CDR3 spans 13 amino acids. Germline CDR1 and CDR2: KGHSH and LQKENI. Trimming took off 4 bases at V and 5 bases at J, with 11 bases between the two ends. In DNA, the CDR3 is TGTGCCAGCTCACGTGGTCAGGGGGAGACCCAGTACTTC. It yields the protein CASSRGQGETQYF. Full variable domain (remainder filled in from reference TRBV18 and TRBJ2-5): NAGVMQNPRHLVRRRGQEARLRCSPMKGHSHVYWYRQLPEEGLKFMVYLQKENIIDESGMPKERFSAEFPKEGPSILRIQQVVRGDSAAYFCASSRGQGETQYFGPGTRLLVL.

The chain is built from TRBV4-1 and TRBJ1-1, with D hard to call. V lost 8 bases to trimming and J lost 4 bases, with 17 bases between them. CDR1 is MGHRA, CDR2 YSYEKL, per germline. The CDR3 consists of 14 residues. This CDR3 is CASSGPLKGTEAFF. DNA for the CDR3: TGCGCCAGCTCCGGACCGCTGAAAGGCACTGAAGCTTTCTTT.

Turning to this clone: The junction and the germline gene differ at one end; a read error may be behind it. This chain links TRBV2 with TRBJ2-7; D is possibly TRBD1 or TRBD2 (6 bases each). Germline CDR1 and CDR2: SNHLY and FYNNEI. The length of the CDR3 is 8 residues. In nucleotides, the CDR3 is TGTGCCAGCAGTACGGGGGCTTTC. This translates into CASSTGAF.

V gene TRBV30 combines with J gene TRBJ1-2, with D uncertain. The CDR3 has 14 amino acids. Trimming stripped 7 bases from V and 0 bases from J, with 15 bases between. Per germline, CDR1 GTSNPN and CDR2 SVGIG (reference sequence). The CDR3 loop is CAYSEVTTNYGYTF. The CDR3 bases are TGTGCCTATTCAGAAGTCACAACTAACTATGGCTACACCTTC. Together with reference TRBV30 and TRBJ1-2, the CDR3 gives the full variable domain: SQTIHQWPATLVQPVGSPLSLECTVEGTSNPNLYWYRQAAGRGLQLLFYSVGIGQISSEVPQNLSASRPQDRQFILSSKKLLLSDSGFYLCAYSEVTTNYGYTFGSGTRLTVV.

This chain links TRBV30 with TRBJ2-7; TRBD2 matches 10 bases. J was trimmed by 2 bases and V by 4 bases; bases with no gene match: 8. Germline V gene lookup returns CDR1 GTSNPN and CDR2 SVGIG (reference sequence). CDR3 size: 15 residues. CDR3 bases: TGTGCCTGGACTACTAGCGGGATTACCGCCTACGAGCAGTACTTC. It encodes CAWTTSGITAYEQYF.

The CDR3 region has the DNA TGTGCCTGGAGTACGGGGGCCAACTCTGGAAACACCATATATTTT. Its translation is CAWSTGANSGNTIYF. J is TRBJ1-3 and V is TRBV30; maybe TRBD1 (6 bases). Germline CDR1 reads GTSNPN; CDR2 reads SVGIG (reference sequence). The CDR3 loop spans 15 amino acids. V was clipped by 2 bases and J by 0 bases, with 11 bases between them.

This clone was detected a few times. The chain is built from TRBV29-1 and TRBJ1-1; D is undetermined. Germline V gene lookup returns CDR1 SQVTM and CDR2 ANQGSEA. V was trimmed by 4 bases and J by 0 bases, leaving 12 bases between them. This CDR3 has 14 amino acids. This CDR3 is CSVVTQSMNTEAFF. DNA for the CDR3: TGCAGCGTTGTCACACAGTCCATGAACACTGAAGCTTTCTTT.

The rearrangement links TRBV30 to TRBJ2-1; weak D call: TRBD1 (6 bases). V was clipped by 8 bases and J by 3 bases, with 14 bases between them. CDR1 GTSNPN and CDR2 SVGIG come from the germline V gene (reference sequence). This CDR3 has 13 amino acids. CDR3 bases: TGTGCCCGGGCCACAGGGAACTACAATGAGCAGTTCTTC. Translating gives CARATGNYNEQFF.

With regard to this clone: In the same sample, other DNA sequences code for this CDR3. J is TRBJ2-5 and V is TRBV15; D gene unclear. The germline CDR1 and CDR2 sequences are LNHNV and YYDKDF (reference sequence). V lost 0 bases and J 6 bases, leaving 5 bases between the germline ends. This CDR3 contains 12 residues. CDR3 region: CATSRDRKTQYF. CDR3 coding DNA: TGTGCCACCAGCAGAGATAGGAAGACCCAGTACTTC.

V gene TRBV30 combines with J gene TRBJ2-1; unclear D gene. With 2 bases removed from V and 10 bases from J, the gap between germline ends came to 12 bases. Germline V gene data show CDR1 as GTSNPN and CDR2 as SVGIG (reference sequence). The CDR3 consists of 12 residues. CDR3 protein: CAWSFRTREQFF. The CDR3 nucleotides read TGTGCCTGGAGTTTCCGGACCCGAGAGCAGTTCTTC.

This sequence joins TRBV7-9 and TRBJ2-2; D perhaps matches TRBD2 (6 bases). This CDR3 is 16 amino acids long. The V end lost 2 bases, the J end lost 6 bases, and 16 bases lay between the germline ends. Germline V gene lookup returns CDR1 SEHNR and CDR2 FQNEAQ (reference sequence). The CDR3 reads CASSLILASRSGELFF. The DNA of the CDR3 is TGTGCCAGCAGCTTAATCCTAGCGTCACGATCCGGGGAGCTGTTTTTT.

V gene TRBV7-8 combines with J gene TRBJ1-5; 7 positions agree with TRBD1. The V segment lost 2 bases and the J segment 1 base; nucleotides outside the gene matches: 5. The length of the CDR3 is 16 residues. The germline V gene encodes CDR1 SGHVS and CDR2 FQNEAQ. This CDR3 is CASSLRTGQSNQPQHF. CDR3 in DNA: TGTGCCAGCAGCTTAAGGACAGGACAGAGCAATCAGCCCCAGCATTTT.

The chain has TRBV19 and TRBJ1-4, with D tentatively TRBD1 (6 bases). Germline V gene data show CDR1 as LNHDA and CDR2 as SQIVND (reference sequence). The CDR3 totals 14 residues. The V gene lost 7 bases and the J gene lost 8 bases, with 17 bases spanning the gap. CDR3 in amino acids: CASTTLSQGEKLFF. The CDR3 coding sequence is TGTGCCAGTACTACGCTCTCCCAGGGGGAAAAACTGTTTTTT.

In its sample, this clone was seen once. This chain connects TRBV9 to TRBJ1-2; D may be TRBD1 (6 bases). Germline lookup yields CDR1 SGDLS and CDR2 YYNGEE. The CDR3 has 15 amino acids. V was cut by 3 bases and J by 0 bases, with 12 bases left in between. CDR3 protein: CASSAGGSANYGYTF. The CDR3 coding sequence is TGTGCCAGCAGCGCGGGGGGCTCGGCTAACTATGGCTACACCTTC.

This clone has more than one count but fewer than ten. The chain couples TRBV29-1 to TRBJ1-1, with TRBD1 matching 8 bases. With 7 bases clipped from V and 5 bases from J, the junction kept 9 bases outside the gene matches. CDR3 length: 13 amino acids. Germline values: CDR1 SQVTM, CDR2 ANQGSEA. CDR3 loop: CSATDRGGTEAFF. For the CDR3, the DNA is TGCAGCGCTACCGACAGGGGAGGAACTGAAGCTTTCTTT.

The V gene is TRBV4-1, the J gene TRBJ2-7; D is undetermined. V lost 1 base and J lost 7, with 8 bases in between. The CDR3 runs 12 residues. Per germline, CDR1 MGHRA and CDR2 YSYEKL. DNA for the CDR3: TGCGCCAGCAGCCAAGTCTTGGGGGAGCAGTACTTC. This sequence encodes CASSQVLGEQYF.

This clone was seen only a few times. The chain carries TRBV6-1 and TRBJ1-1; weak D call: TRBD1 (6 bases). Trimming shortened V by 8 bases and J by 4 bases, and 17 bases separated the two germline ends. The germline V gene encodes CDR1 MNHNS and CDR2 SASEGT. The length of the CDR3 is 14 residues. For the CDR3, the DNA is TGTGCCAGCCGTCCCTCGGGGGCGGCCACTGAAGCTTTCTTT. Residues: CASRPSGAATEAFF.

This chain links TRBV29-1 with TRBJ2-3, with a possible D match to TRBD1 (6 bases). Trimming shortened V by 5 bases and J by 6 bases, and 9 bases separated the two germline ends. This CDR3 spans 11 amino acids. Germline values: CDR1 SQVTM, CDR2 ANQGSEA. CDR3 nucleotide sequence: TGCAGCGTTTCAGGGGCCGATACGCAGTATTTT. Protein product: CSVSGADTQYF.